These 8 T cell receptor beta chains came from one sample sequenced in a study of a mutant IDH1 vaccine in newly diagnosed glioma. No antigen has been assigned to these receptors. The protocol was immunoSEQ multiplex PCR, while the TCRdb copy is restricted to in-frame clones and leaves out a portion. The sample includes under 70,000 clones, about 87% of them seen just once. Time point reported: week 23, last vaccination. A single vaccine dose contained 300 ug of mutant IDH1 20-mer peptide, and topical imiquimod was used with it. Source: PBMCs, taken from a glioma patient whose treatment included an IDH1 peptide vaccine. These receptors all come from a man aged 18 to 29 with glioma.

This chain links TRBV7-2 with TRBJ2-3; D is unresolved. Looked up from germline, CDR1 is SGHTA and CDR2 is FQGNSA. V lost 5 bases to trimming and J lost 0 bases, with 9 bases between them. The CDR3 contains 14 residues. CDR3 DNA: TGTGCCAGCAGCAACTGGAGAAGCACAGATACGCAGTATTTT. Protein sequence: CASSNWRSTDTQYF.

This rearrangement joins TRBV7-2 to TRBJ2-7; the D is unclear. V lost 4 bases to trimming and J lost 1 base, with 11 bases between them. This CDR3 has 14 residues. In germline, CDR1 is SGHTA, CDR2 FQGNSA. This chain's CDR3 is CASSSRTGSYEQYF. CDR3 in DNA: TGTGCCAGCAGCTCCCGGACCGGGTCCTACGAGCAGTACTTC.

The gene calls are TRBV13 and TRBJ2-7; 7 bases fit TRBD1. The CDR3 runs to 12 residues. Germline V gene lookup returns CDR1 PRHDT and CDR2 FYEKMQ (reference sequence). The junction had 4 bases not matched to a gene; V was cut back by 6 bases and J by 5 bases. The CDR3 DNA is TGTGCCAGCAGTCCCACAGGGGACGAGCAGTACTTC. Translated: CASSPTGDEQYF. Full variable domain (rest looked up from reference TRBV13 and TRBJ2-7): AAGVIQSPRHLIKEKRETATLKCYPIPRHDTVYWYQQGPGQDPQFLISFYEKMQSDKGSIPDRFSAQQFSDYHSELNMSSLELGDSALYFCASSPTGDEQYFGPGTRLTVT.

The J gene is TRBJ1-4, the V gene TRBV2, with TRBD1 identical over 7 bases. Germline assignment: CDR1 SNHLY and CDR2 FYNNEI. This CDR3 region has 15 residues. V lost 5 bases, J lost 0 bases, and 3 bases stayed unmatched. The CDR3, as DNA: TGTGCCAGCAGTCGGGACAGTGCAACTAATGAAAAACTGTTTTTT. It codes for CASSRDSATNEKLFF. Full variable domain (rest looked up from reference TRBV2 and TRBJ1-4): EPEVTQTPSHQVTQMGQEVILRCVPISNHLYFYWYRQILGQKVEFLVSFYNNEISEKSEIFDDQFSVERPDGSNFTLKIRSTKLEDSAMYFCASSRDSATNEKLFFGSGTQLSVL.

The genes are TRBV28 and TRBJ1-3, with 7 nucleotides matching TRBD1. CDR1 MDHEN and CDR2 SYDVKM come from the germline V gene. After removal of 3 bases from V and 2 bases from J, the junction contained 7 bases not matched to a gene. The CDR3 spans 16 residues. The CDR3: CASSFIQGSAGNTIYF. CDR3 bases: TGTGCCAGCAGTTTTATACAGGGGAGCGCTGGAAACACCATATATTTT.

This sequence joins TRBV6-4 and TRBJ2-1, with D possibly being TRBD2 (5 bases). Germline lookup yields CDR1 MRHNA and CDR2 SNTAGT. Trimming shortened V by 4 bases and J by 10 bases, and 14 bases separated the two germline ends. The CDR3 is 13 residues long. CDR3 sequence: CASSAELGREQFF. CDR3 coding DNA: TGTGCCAGCAGTGCGGAACTAGGAAGAGAGCAGTTCTTC.

The V call is TRBV6-1, the J call TRBJ2-7; TRBD2 agrees at 11 bases. This CDR3 comprises 18 residues. Germline lookup yields CDR1 MNHNS and CDR2 SASEGT. V trimming: 3 bases; J trimming: 4 bases; junction bases outside the gene matches: 14. The CDR3 DNA follows: TGTGCCAGCAGTGACCTCACTAGCGGGGGCCCAACGAGGTACGAGCAGTACTTC. This gives the protein CASSDLTSGGPTRYEQYF.

This rearrangement joins TRBV7-9 to TRBJ1-2, with TRBD1 identical over 9 bases. The CDR3 spans 16 residues. With 5 bases clipped from V and 2 bases from J, the junction kept 9 bases outside the gene matches. From germline, CDR1 is SEHNR and CDR2 FQNEAQ (reference sequence). CDR3 nucleotides: TGTGCCAGCAGCCGGGGGGGACAGGGAATAAACTATGGCTACACCTTC. Protein sequence: CASSRGGQGINYGYTF.